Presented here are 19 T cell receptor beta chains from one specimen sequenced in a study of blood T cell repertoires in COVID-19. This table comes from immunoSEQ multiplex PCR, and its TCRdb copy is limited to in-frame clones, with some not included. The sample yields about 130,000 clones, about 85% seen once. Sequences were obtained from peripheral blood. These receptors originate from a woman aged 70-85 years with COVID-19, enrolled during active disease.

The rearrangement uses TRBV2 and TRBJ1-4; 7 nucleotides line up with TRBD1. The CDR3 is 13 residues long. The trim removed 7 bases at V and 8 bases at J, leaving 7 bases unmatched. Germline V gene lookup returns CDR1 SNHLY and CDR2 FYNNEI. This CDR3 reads CASTKTGREKLFF. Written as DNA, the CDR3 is TGTGCCAGCACTAAGACAGGGAGGGAAAAACTGTTTTTT.

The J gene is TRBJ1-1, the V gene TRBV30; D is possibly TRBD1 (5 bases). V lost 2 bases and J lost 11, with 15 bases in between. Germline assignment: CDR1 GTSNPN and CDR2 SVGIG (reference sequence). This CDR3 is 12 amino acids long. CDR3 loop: CAWSPTGRVAFF. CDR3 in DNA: TGTGCCTGGAGTCCCACAGGACGGGTCGCTTTCTTT.

The chain's CDR3 is CASSILVLNQPQHF. DNA of the CDR3: TGTGCCAGTAGTATTTTGGTCCTAAATCAGCCCCAGCATTTT. This rearrangement joins TRBV19 to TRBJ1-5; D is unresolved. CDR1 is LNHDA, CDR2 SQIVND, per germline (reference sequence). V was trimmed by 3 bases and J by 4 bases, leaving 10 bases between them. CDR3 length: 14 amino acids.

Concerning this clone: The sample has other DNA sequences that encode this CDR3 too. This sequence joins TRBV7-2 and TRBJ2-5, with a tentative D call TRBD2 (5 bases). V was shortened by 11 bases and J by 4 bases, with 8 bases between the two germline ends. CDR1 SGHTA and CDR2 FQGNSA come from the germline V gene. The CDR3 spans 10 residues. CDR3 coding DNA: TGTGCCTCGGGGAGAGAGACCCAGTACTTC. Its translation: CASGRETQYF.

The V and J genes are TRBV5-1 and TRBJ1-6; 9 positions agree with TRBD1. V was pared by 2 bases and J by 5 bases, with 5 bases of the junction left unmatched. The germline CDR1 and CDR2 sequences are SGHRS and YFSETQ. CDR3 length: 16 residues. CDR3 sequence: CASSLTGGADNSPLHF. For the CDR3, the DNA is TGCGCCAGCAGCTTAACAGGGGGCGCGGATAATTCACCCCTCCACTTT.

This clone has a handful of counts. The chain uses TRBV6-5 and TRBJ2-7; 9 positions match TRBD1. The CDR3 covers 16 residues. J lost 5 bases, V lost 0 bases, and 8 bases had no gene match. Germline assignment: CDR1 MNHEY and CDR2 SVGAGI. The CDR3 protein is CASSYSGTGQGNEQYF. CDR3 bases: TGTGCCAGCAGTTACTCGGGCACGGGACAGGGAAACGAGCAGTACTTC.

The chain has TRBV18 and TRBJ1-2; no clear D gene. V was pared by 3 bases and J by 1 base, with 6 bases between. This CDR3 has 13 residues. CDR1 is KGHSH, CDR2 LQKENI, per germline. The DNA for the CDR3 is TGTGCCAGCTCACCGGAGAGTAACTATGGCTACACCTTC. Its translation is CASSPESNYGYTF.

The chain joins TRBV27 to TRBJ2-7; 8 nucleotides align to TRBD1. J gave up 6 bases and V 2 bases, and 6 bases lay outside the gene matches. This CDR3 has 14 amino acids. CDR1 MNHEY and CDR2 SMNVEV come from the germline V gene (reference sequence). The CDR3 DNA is TGTGCCAGCAGTTTAGTCAGGGGGCTAGGCGAGCAGTACTTC. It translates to CASSLVRGLGEQYF.

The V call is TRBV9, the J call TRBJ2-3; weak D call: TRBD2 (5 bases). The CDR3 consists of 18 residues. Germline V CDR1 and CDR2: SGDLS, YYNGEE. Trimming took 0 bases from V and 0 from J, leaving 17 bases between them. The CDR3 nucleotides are TGTGCCAGCAGCGTAGACCCGGAGGACGGCATTAGCACAGATACGCAGTATTTT. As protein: CASSVDPEDGISTDTQYF.

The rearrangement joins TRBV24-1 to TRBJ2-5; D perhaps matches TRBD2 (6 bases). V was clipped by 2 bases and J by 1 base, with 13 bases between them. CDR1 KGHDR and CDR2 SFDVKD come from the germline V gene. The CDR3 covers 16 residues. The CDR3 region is CATSDYRGTGQETQYF. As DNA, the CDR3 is TGTGCCACCAGTGATTACCGGGGGACGGGCCAAGAGACCCAGTACTTC.

CDR3 sequence reads: CASSSLVGWGSPLHF. Here the CDR3 DNA reads TGTGCCAGCAGTTCTCTCGTAGGGTGGGGCTCACCCCTCCACTTT. The chain couples TRBV27 to TRBJ1-6, with D possibly matching TRBD1 (5 bases). V was pared by 4 bases and J by 10 bases, with 17 bases between. CDR1 is MNHEY and CDR2 is SMNVEV in the germline V gene (reference sequence). The CDR3 length is 15 residues.

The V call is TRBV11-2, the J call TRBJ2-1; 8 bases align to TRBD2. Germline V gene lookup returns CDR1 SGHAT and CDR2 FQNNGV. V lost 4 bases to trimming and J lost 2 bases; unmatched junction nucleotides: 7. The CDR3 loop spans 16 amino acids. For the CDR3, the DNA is TGTGCCAGCAGCTCGCAGCGGGGGCCCACCTACAATGAGCAGTTCTTC. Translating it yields CASSSQRGPTYNEQFF.

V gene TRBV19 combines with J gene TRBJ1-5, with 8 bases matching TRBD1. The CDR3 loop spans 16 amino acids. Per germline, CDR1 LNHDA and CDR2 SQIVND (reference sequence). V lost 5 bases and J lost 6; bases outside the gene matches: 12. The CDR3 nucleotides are TGTGCCAGTAGTTCCCCAACGGACAGGGAGGGTCAGCCCCAGCATTTT. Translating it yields CASSSPTDREGQPQHF.

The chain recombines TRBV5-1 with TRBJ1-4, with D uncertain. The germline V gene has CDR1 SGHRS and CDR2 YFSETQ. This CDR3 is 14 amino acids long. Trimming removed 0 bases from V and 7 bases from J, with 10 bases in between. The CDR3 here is CASSLGHGSEKLFF. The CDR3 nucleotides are TGCGCCAGCAGCTTGGGACACGGGAGTGAAAAACTGTTTTTT.

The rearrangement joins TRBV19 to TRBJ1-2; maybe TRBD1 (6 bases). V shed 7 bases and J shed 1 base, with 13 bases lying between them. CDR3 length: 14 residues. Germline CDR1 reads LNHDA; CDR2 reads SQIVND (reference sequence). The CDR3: CASTRTDINYGYTF. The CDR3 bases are TGTGCCAGTACCAGGACAGACATTAACTATGGCTACACCTTC.

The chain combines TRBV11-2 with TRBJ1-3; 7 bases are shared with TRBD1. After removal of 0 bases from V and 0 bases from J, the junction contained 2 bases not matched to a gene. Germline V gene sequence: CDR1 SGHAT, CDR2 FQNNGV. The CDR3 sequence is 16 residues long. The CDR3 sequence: CASSLEAGGSGNTIYF. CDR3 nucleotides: TGTGCCAGCAGCTTAGAAGCAGGGGGCTCTGGAAACACCATATATTTT.

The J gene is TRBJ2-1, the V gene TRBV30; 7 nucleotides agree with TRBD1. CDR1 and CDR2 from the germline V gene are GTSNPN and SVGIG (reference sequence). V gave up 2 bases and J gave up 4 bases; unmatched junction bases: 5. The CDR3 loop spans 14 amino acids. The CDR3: CAWSITGVYNEQFF. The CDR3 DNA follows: TGTGCCTGGAGTATCACAGGGGTTTACAATGAGCAGTTCTTC.

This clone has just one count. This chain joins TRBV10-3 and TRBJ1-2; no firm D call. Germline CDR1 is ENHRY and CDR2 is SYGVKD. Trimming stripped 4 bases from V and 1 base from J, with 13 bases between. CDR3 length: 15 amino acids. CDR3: CAISVAFGDNYGYTF. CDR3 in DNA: TGTGCCATCAGTGTGGCTTTCGGGGATAACTATGGCTACACCTTC.

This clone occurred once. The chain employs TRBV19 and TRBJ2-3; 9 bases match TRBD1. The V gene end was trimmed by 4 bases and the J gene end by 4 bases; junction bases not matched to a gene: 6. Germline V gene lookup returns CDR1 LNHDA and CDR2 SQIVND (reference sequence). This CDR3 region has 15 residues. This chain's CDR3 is CASSTGTGKADTQYF. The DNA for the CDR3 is TGTGCCAGTAGTACCGGGACAGGGAAGGCAGATACGCAGTATTTT.